This passage covers 2 T cell receptor beta chains from one sample sequenced in a study of blood T cell repertoires in COVID-19 (dated by TCRdb to about 2020). The method behind the library was the immunoSEQ multiplex PCR assay. TCRdb took this table from immuneACCESS and kept in-frame rearrangements with V and J called. Such tables lack part of the clones; where checked against another copy, unresolved V genes explain under half of the gap, and the rest is unexplained. The sample data list roughly 520,000 clones, and approximately 87% of these were observed just once. The ten largest clones add up to approximately 1.8% of the sample. The source material was PBMCs or T cells enriched from blood (not recorded which). The source of these receptors is a woman in her thirties or forties who had recovered from COVID-19.

The rearrangement joins TRBV27 to TRBJ2-7; no clear D. The CDR3 spans 17 residues. V was shortened by 5 bases and J by 2 bases, with 22 bases between the two germline ends. Germline values: CDR1 MNHEY, CDR2 SMNVEV (reference sequence). The DNA for the CDR3 is TGTGCCAGCAGTATGAATTTACGACCCGACGGAGCCTACGAGCAGTACTTC. It specifies CASSMNLRPDGAYEQYF.

This sequence joins TRBV7-2 and TRBJ2-7; D is unclear. Trimming took 2 bases from V and 3 from J, leaving 14 bases between them. Germline CDR1 reads SGHTA; CDR2 reads FQGNSA. The length of the CDR3 is 15 residues. The CDR3 bases are TGTGCCAGCAGCTTACGTCTCGGCGGAAACTACGAGCAGTACTTC. The encoded protein is CASSLRLGGNYEQYF.